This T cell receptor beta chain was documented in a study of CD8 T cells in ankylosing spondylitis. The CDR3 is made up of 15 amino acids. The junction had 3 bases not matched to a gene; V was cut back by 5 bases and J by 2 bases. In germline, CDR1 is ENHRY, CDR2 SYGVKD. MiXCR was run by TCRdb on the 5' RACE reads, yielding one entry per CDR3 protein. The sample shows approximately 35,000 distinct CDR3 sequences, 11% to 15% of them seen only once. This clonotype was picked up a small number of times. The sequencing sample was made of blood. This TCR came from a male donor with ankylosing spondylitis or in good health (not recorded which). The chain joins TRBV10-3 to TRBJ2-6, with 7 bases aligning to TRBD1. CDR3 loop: CAISPGTAGANVLTF. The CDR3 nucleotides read TGTGCCATCAGTCCAGGGACAGCTGGGGCCAACGTCCTGACTTTC.